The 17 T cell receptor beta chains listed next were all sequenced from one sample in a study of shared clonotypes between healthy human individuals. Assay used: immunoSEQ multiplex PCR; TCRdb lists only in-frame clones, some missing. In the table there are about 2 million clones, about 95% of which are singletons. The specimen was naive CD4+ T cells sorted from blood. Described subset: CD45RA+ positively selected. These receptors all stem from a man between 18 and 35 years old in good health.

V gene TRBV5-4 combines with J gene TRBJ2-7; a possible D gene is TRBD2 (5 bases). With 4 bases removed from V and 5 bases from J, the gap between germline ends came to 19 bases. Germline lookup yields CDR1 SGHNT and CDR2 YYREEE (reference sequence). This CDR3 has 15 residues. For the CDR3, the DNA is TGTGCCAGCAGCCAGGACGGGGTTGTAGGAGACGAGCAGTACTTC. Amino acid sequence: CASSQDGVVGDEQYF.

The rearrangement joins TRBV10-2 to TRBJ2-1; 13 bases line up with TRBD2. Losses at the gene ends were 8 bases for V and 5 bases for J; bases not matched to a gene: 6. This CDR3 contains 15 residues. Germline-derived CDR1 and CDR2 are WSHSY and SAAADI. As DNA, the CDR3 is TGCGCCAGCCGGGGGGGGACTAGCGGGGACAATGAGCAGTTCTTC. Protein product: CASRGGTSGDNEQFF.

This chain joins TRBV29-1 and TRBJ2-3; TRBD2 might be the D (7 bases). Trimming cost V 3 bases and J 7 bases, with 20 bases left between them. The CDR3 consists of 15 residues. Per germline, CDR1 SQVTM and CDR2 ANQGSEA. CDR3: CSVDGGGEPQNTQYF. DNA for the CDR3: TGCAGCGTTGACGGCGGGGGCGAACCACAAAATACGCAGTATTTT.

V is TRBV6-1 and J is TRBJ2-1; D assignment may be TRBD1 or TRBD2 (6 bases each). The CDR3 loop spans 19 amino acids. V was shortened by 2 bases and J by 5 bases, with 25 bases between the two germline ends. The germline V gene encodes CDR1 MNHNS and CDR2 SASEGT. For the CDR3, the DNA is TGTGCCAGCAGTGAACACGGAGAGGGGGGAACCATAGGGGACAATGAGCAGTTCTTC. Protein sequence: CASSEHGEGGTIGDNEQFF.

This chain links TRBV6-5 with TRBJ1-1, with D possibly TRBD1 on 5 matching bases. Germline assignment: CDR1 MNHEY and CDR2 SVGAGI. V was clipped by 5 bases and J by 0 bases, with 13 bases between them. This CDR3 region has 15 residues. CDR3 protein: CASSTATVMNTEAFF. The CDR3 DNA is TGTGCCAGCAGTACAGCGACAGTCATGAACACTGAAGCTTTCTTT.

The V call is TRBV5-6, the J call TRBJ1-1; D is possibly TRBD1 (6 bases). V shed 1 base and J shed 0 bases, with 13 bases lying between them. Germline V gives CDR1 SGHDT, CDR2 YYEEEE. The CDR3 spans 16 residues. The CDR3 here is CASSLMGAIMNTEAFF. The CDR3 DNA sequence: TGTGCCAGCAGCTTGATGGGGGCTATAATGAACACTGAAGCTTTCTTT.

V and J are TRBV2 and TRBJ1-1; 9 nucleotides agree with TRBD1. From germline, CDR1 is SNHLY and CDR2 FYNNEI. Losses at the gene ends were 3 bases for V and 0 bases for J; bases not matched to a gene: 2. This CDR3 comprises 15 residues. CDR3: CASSEDRGMNTEAFF. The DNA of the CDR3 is TGTGCCAGCAGTGAGGACAGGGGAATGAACACTGAAGCTTTCTTT.

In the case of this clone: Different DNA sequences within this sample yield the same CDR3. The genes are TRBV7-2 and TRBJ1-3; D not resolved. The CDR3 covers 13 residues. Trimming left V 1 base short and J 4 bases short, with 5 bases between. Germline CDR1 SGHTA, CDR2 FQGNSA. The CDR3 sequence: CASSLVGGNTIYF. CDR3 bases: TGTGCCAGCAGCTTAGTGGGCGGAAACACCATATATTTT.

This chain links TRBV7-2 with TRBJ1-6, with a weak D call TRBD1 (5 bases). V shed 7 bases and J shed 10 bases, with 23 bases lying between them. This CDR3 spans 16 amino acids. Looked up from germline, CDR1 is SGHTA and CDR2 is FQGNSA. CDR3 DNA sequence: TGTGCCAGCAACCCTACTGGTAGGGGCTTAGGGTCACCCCTCCACTTT. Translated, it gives CASNPTGRGLGSPLHF.

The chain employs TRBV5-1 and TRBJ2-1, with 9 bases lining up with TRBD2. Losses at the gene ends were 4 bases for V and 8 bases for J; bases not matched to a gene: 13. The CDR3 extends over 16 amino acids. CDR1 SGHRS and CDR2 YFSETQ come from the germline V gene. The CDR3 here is CASSPGLAGWIHEQFF. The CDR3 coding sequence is TGCGCCAGCAGCCCCGGGCTAGCGGGATGGATACATGAGCAGTTCTTC.

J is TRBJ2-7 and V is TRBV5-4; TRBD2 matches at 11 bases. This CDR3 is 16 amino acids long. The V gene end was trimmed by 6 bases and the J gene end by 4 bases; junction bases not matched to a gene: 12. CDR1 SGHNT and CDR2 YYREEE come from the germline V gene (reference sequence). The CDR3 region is CASKAGSSGGLYEQYF. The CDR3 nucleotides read TGTGCCAGCAAAGCCGGTTCTAGCGGGGGGTTGTACGAGCAGTACTTC.

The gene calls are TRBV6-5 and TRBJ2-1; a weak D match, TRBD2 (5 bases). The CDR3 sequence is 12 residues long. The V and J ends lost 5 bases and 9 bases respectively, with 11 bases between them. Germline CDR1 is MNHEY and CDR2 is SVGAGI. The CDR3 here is CASSLSVGEQFF. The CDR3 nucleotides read TGTGCCAGCAGTCTTAGCGTGGGTGAGCAGTTCTTC.

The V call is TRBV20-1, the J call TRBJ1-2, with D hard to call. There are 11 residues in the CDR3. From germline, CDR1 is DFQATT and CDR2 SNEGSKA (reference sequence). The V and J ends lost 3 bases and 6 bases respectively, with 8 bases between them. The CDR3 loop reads CSASGVDGYTF. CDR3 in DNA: TGCAGTGCTAGCGGAGTTGATGGCTACACCTTC.

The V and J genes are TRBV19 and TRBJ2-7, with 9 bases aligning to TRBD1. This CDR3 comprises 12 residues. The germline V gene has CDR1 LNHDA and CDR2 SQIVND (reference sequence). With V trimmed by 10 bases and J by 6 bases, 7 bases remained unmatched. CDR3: CATQDRGREQYF. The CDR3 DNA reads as TGTGCCACCCAGGACAGGGGTCGCGAGCAGTACTTC.

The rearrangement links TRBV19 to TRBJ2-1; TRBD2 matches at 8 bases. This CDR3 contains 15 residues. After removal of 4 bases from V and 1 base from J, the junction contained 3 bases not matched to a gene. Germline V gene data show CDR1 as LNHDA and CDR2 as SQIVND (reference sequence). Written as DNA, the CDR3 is TGTGCCAGTAGTAGGCCGGGGGGGTCCTACAATGAGCAGTTCTTC. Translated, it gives CASSRPGGSYNEQFF.

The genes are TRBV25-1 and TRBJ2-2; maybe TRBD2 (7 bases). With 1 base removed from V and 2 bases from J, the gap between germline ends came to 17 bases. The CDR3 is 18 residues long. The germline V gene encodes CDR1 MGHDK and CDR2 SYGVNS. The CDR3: CASSESLGGGPNTGELFF. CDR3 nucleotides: TGTGCCAGCAGTGAATCCCTGGGAGGGGGGCCCAACACCGGGGAGCTGTTTTTT.

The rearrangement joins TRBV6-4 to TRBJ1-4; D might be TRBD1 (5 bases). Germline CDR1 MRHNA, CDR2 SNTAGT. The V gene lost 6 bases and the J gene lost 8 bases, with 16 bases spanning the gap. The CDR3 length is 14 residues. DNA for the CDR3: TGTGCCAGCAGATGGGACGGTGAATGGGAAAAACTGTTTTTT. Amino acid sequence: CASRWDGEWEKLFF.